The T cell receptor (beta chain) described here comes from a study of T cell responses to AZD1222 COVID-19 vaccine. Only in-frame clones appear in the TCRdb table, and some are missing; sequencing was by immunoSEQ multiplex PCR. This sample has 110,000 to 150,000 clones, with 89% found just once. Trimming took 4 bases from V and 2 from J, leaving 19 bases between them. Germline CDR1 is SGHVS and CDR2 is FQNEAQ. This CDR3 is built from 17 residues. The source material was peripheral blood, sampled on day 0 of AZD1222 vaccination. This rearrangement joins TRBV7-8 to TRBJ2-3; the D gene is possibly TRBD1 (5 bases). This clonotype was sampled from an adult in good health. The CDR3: CASSSTAGIRFTDTQYF. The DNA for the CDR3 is TGTGCCAGCAGCTCCACGGCAGGGATAAGGTTCACAGATACGCAGTATTTT.